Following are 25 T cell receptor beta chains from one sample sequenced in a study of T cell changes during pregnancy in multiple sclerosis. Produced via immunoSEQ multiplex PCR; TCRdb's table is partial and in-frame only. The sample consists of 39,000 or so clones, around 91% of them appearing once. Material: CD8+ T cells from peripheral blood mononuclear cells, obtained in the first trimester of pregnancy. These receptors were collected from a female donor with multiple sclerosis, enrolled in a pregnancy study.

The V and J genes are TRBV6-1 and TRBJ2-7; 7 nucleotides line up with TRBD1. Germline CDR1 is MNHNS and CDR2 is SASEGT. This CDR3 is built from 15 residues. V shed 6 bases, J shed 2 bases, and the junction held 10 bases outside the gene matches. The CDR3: CASRVVRTGAYEQYF. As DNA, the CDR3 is TGTGCCAGCAGGGTGGTCCGGACAGGAGCCTACGAGCAGTACTTC.

For the CDR3, the DNA is TGTGCCAGCAGTGAAGCTGGGACAGGGGGTCCTGGCTACACCTTC. It is translated as CASSEAGTGGPGYTF. The chain carries TRBV6-1 and TRBJ1-2; the match to TRBD1 covers 11 bases. This CDR3 has 15 residues. Germline values: CDR1 MNHNS, CDR2 SASEGT. The junction had 4 bases not matched to a gene; V was cut back by 0 bases and J by 7 bases.

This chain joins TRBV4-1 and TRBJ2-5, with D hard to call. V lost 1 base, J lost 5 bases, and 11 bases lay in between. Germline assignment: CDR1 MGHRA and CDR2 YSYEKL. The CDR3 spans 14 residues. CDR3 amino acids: CASSQASTRETQYF. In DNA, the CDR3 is TGCGCCAGCAGCCAAGCTAGTACGAGGGAGACCCAGTACTTC.

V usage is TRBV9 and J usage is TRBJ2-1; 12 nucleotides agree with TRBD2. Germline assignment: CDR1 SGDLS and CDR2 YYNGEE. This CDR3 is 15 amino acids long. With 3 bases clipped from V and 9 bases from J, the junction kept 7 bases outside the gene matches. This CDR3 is CASSASSGGAGEQFF. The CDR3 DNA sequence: TGTGCCAGCAGCGCCTCTAGCGGGGGGGCCGGTGAGCAGTTCTTC. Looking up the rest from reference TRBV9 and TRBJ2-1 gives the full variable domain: DSGVTQTPKHLITATGQRVTLRCSPRSGDLSVYWYQQSLDQGLQFLIQYYNGEERAKGNILERFSAQQFPDLHSELNLSSLELGDSALYFCASSASSGGAGEQFFGPGTRLTVL.

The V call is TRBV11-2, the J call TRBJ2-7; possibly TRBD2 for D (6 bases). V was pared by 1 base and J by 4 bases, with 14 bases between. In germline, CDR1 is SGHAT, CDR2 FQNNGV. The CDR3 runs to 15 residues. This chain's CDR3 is CASSLGAGREYEQYF. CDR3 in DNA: TGTGCCAGCAGCTTAGGAGCCGGGAGAGAATACGAGCAGTACTTC. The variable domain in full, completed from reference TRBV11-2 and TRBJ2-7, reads EAGVAQSPRYKIIEKRQSVAFWCNPISGHATLYWYQQILGQGPKLLIQFQNNGVVDDSQLPKDRFSAERLKGVDSTLKIQPAKLEDSAVYLCASSLGAGREYEQYFGPGTRLTVT.

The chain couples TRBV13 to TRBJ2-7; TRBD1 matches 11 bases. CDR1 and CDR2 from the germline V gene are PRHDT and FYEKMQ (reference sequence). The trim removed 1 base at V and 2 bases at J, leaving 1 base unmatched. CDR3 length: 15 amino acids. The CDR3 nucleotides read TGTGCCAGCAGCTTAGAGGGACAGGGGGCCTACGAGCAGTACTTC. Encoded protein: CASSLEGQGAYEQYF.

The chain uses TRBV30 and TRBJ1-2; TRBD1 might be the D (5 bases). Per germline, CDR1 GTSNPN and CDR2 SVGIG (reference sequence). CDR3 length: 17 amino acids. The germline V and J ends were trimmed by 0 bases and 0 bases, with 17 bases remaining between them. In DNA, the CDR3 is TGTGCCTGGAGTGTCCCGATAGGGCAGGGCGCTAACTATGGCTACACCTTC. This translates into CAWSVPIGQGANYGYTF.

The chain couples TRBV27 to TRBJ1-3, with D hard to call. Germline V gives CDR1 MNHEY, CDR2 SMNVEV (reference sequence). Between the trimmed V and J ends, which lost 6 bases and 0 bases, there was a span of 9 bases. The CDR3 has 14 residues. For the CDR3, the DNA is TGTGCCAGCAGATCCACTTACTCTGGAAACACCATATATTTT. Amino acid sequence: CASRSTYSGNTIYF.

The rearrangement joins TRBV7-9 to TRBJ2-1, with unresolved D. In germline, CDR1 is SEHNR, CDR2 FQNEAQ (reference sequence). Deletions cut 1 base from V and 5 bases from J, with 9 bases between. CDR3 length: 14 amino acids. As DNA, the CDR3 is TGTGCCAGCAGCTTAGGAACAGATAACAATGAGCAGTTCTTC. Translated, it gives CASSLGTDNNEQFF.

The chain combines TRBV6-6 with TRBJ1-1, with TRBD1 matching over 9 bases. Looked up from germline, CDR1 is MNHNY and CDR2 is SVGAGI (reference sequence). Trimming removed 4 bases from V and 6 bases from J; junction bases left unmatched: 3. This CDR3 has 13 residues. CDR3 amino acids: CASSWTGEPEAFF. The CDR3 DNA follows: TGTGCCAGCAGTTGGACAGGGGAACCTGAAGCTTTCTTT.

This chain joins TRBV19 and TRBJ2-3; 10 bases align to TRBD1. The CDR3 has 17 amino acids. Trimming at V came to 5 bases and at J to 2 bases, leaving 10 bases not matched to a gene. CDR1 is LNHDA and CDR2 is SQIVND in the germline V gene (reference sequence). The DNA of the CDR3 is TGTGCCAGTAGTCCCTCGGGACAGGGGCAATCCACAGATACGCAGTATTTT. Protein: CASSPSGQGQSTDTQYF.

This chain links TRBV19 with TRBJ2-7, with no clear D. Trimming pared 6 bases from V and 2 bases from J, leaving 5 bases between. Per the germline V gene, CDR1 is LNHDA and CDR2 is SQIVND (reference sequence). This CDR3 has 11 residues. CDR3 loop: CASRRAYEQYF. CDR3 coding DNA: TGTGCCAGTAGACGGGCCTACGAGCAGTACTTC.

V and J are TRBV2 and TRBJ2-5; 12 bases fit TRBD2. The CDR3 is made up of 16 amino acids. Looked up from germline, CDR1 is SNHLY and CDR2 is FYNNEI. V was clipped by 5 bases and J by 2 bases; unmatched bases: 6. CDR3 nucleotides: TGTGCCAGCAGTACGGGACTAGCGGGTTATCAAGAGACCCAGTACTTC. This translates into CASSTGLAGYQETQYF.

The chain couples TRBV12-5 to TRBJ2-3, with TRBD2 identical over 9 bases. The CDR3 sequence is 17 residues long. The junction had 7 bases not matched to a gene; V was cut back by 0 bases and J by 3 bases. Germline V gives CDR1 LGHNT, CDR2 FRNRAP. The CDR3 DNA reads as TGTGCTAGTGGTTTGGTAATAGCTAGCGGGATAACAGATACGCAGTATTTT. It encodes CASGLVIASGITDTQYF.

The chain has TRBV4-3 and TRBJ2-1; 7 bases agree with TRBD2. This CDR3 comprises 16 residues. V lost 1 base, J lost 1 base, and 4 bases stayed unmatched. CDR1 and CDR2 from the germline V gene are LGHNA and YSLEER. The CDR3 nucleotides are TGCGCCAGCAGCCAAGGAGCTAGCGGATCCTACAATGAGCAGTTCTTC. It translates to CASSQGASGSYNEQFF.

The CDR3 here is CASSIQGPPYEQYF. The CDR3 DNA follows: TGTGCCAGTAGTATTCAGGGGCCTCCCTACGAGCAGTACTTC. The chain carries TRBV19 and TRBJ2-7, with D tentatively TRBD1 (6 bases). This CDR3 comprises 14 residues. Germline CDR1 LNHDA, CDR2 SQIVND (reference sequence). Between the trimmed V and J ends, which lost 3 bases and 2 bases, there was a span of 11 bases.

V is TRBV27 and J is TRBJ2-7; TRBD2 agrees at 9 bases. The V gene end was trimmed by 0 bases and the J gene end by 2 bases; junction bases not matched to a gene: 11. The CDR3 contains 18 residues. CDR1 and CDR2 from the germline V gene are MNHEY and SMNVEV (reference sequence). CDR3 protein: CASSLSHIGAGGAYEQYF. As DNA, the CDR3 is TGTGCCAGCAGTTTATCCCACATCGGGGCGGGAGGGGCCTACGAGCAGTACTTC.

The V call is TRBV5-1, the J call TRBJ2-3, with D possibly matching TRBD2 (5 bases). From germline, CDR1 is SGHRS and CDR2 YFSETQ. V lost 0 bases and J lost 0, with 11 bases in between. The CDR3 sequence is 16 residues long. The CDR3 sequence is CASSLDGAESTDTQYF. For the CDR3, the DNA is TGCGCCAGCAGCTTGGATGGAGCGGAGAGCACAGATACGCAGTATTTT.

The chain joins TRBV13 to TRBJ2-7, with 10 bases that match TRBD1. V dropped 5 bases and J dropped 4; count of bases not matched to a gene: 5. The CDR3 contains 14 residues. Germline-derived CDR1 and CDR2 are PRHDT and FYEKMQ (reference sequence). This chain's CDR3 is CASSPGQGSYEQYF. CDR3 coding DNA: TGTGCCAGCAGCCCGGGACAGGGGTCGTACGAGCAGTACTTC. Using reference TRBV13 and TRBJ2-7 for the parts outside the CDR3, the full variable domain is AAGVIQSPRHLIKEKRETATLKCYPIPRHDTVYWYQQGPGQDPQFLISFYEKMQSDKGSIPDRFSAQQFSDYHSELNMSSLELGDSALYFCASSPGQGSYEQYFGPGTRLTVT.

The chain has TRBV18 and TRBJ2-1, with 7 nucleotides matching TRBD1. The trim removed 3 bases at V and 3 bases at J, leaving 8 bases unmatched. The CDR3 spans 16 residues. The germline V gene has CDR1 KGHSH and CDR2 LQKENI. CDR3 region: CASSPADRRNYNEQFF. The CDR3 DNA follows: TGTGCCAGCTCACCTGCGGACAGGAGGAACTACAATGAGCAGTTCTTC.

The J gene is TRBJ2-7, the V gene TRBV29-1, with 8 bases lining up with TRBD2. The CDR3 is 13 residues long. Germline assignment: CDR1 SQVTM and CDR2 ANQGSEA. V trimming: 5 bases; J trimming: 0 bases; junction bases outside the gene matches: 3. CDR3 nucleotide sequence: TGCAGCGTTCGCGGGGGGAGCTCCTACGAGCAGTACTTC. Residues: CSVRGGSSYEQYF.

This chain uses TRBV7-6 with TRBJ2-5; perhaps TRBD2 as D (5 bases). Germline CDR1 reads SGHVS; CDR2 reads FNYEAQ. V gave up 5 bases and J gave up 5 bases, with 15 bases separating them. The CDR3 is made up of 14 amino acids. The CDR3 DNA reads TGTGCCAGCAGCAGTGCGGGCGGTGGGGAGACCCAGTACTTC. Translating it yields CASSSAGGGETQYF.

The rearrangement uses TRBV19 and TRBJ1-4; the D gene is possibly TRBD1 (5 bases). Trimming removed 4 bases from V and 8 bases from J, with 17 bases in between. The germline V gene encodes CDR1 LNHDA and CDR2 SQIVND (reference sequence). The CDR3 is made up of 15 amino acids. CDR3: CASSTPRGGQEKLFF. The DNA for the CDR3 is TGTGCCAGTAGTACCCCCCGGGGGGGTCAGGAAAAACTGTTTTTT.

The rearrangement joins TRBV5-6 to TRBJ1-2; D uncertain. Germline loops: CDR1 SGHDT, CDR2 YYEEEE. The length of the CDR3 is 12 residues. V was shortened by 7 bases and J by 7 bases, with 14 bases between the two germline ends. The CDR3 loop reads CASAEGSVGYTF. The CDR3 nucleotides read TGTGCCAGCGCCGAGGGATCGGTTGGCTACACCTTC.

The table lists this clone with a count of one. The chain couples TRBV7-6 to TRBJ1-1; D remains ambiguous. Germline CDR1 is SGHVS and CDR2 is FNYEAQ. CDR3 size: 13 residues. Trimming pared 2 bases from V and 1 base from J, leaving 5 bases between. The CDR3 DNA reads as TGTGCCAGCAGCTTATCAGGGAACACTGAAGCTTTCTTT. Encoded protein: CASSLSGNTEAFF.